This entry is about one T cell receptor (beta chain). Data came from immunoSEQ multiplex PCR; TCRdb stores just in-frame clones and leaves some out. The sample holds 310,000 or so clones, about 93% seen once. This record comes from a study of blood T cell repertoires in COVID-19. Study-level information: COVID-19 samples collected from the United States, Italy and Spain covered acute and convalescent phases.

The study drew participants aged about 18 to 90 years from 20 to 30 US areas. The study counted Cohort 3 donors as recovered given two negative PCRs, clearance, or symptom resolution. The germline V gene encodes CDR1 LNHDA and CDR2 SQIVND (reference sequence). The CDR3 consists of 15 residues. V was trimmed by 4 bases and J by 3 bases, leaving 13 bases between them. This receptor was identified in a woman aged 25 to 39 who had recovered from COVID-19. Specimen: PBMCs or T cells enriched from blood (not recorded which). The V and J genes are TRBV19 and TRBJ1-5, with D perhaps TRBD1 (5 bases). CDR3 nucleotide sequence: TGTGCCAGTAGTAGTCTTAACAGGTACAATCAGCCCCAGCATTTT. Translation: CASSSLNRYNQPQHF.